Included here is one T cell receptor beta chain sequence, with context. These data belong to a study of OX40 agonist ivuxolimab in advanced cancers. Across the study: Head and neck, renal cell, melanoma or hepatocellular carcinoma were the cancers that dose-escalation patients had.

The V end lost 2 bases, the J end lost 12 bases, and 7 bases lay between the germline ends. CDR1 is MNHNY, CDR2 SVGAGI, per germline (reference sequence). The CDR3 is 11 residues long. Clones were sequenced by immunoSEQ multiplex PCR, and TCRdb holds only the in-frame ones, with some missing. Of more than 9,500 clones detected, about 76% appear once; the ten largest clones hold about 29%. Patients had blood sampled at baseline and again on cycle 4 day 1 and cycle 7 day 1. The source was CD4+ or CD8+ T cells sorted from blood, collected in a trial of the OX40 agonist ivuxolimab. This sequence was found in an adult with an advanced solid tumor such as melanoma, head and neck, liver or kidney cancer. The chain couples TRBV6-6 to TRBJ1-4; maybe TRBD1 (5 bases). The CDR3 spells CASSYGGELFF. The CDR3 bases are TGTGCCAGCAGTTACGGGGGAGAACTGTTTTTT.